The entry below gives a single T cell receptor beta chain sequence along with its context. What it binds is not known. Trimming at V came to 4 bases and at J to 1 base, leaving 8 bases not matched to a gene. Per the germline V gene, CDR1 is SGDLS and CDR2 is YYNGEE. The CDR3 is 16 amino acids. Libraries were prepared by immunoSEQ multiplex PCR; TCRdb keeps only in-frame clonotypes and omits some of them. Of tens of thousands of clones listed, 70% to 90% are singletons. This sample was taken from a study of cytomegalovirus exposure and HLA in healthy donors. Study details: The approximately 670 first-cohort repertoires and the 95 to 150 validation repertoires shared the same platform, a later analysis reported. General study results and limits: Altogether, 150 to 200 TCR beta chains were recorded as cytomegalovirus-associated. The classifier, whose performance was assessed in both the original and validation cohorts, reportedly diagnosed cytomegalovirus status with high specificity and sensitivity.

The sequencing sample was made of PBMCs. The receptor was derived from a woman aged 18-35 years in good health and CMV-seropositive. The chain employs TRBV9 and TRBJ2-5, with 9 bases that match TRBD2. Written as DNA, the CDR3 is TGTGCCAGCAGCCCTGGGGCGGGAGGGGTCCAAGAGACCCAGTACTTC. Amino acids: CASSPGAGGVQETQYF.